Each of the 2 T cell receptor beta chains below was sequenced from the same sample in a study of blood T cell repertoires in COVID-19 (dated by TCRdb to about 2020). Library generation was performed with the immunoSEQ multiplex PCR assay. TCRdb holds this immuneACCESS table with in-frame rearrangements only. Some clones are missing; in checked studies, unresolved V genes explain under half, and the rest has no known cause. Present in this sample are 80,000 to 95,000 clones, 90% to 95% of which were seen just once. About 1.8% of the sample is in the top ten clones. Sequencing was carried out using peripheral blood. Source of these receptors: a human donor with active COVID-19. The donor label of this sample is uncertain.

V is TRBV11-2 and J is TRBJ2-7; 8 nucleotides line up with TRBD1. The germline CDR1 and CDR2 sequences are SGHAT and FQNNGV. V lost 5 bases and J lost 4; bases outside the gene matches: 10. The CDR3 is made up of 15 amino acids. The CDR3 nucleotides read TGTGCCAGCAGCCAGGGACAGGCTAGATTGTACGAGCAGTACTTC. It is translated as CASSQGQARLYEQYF.

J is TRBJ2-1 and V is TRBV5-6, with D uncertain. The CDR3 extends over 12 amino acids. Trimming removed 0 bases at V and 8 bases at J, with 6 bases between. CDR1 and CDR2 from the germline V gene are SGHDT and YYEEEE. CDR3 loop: CASSLARDEQFF. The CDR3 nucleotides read TGTGCCAGCAGCTTGGCGCGTGATGAGCAGTTCTTC.